This record looks at one TCR beta chain sequence and its context. As yet, its antigen is unknown. Likely a read error: the CDR3 ends without its conserved phenylalanine or tryptophan. Total RNA and DNA came together from roughly 20-30 mg of bulk tissue without cell sorting. Constant-region priming of about 520 ng total RNA yielded TCR beta cDNA. Construction of TCR beta libraries relied on three successive nested multiplex PCR rounds employing slightly modified ARM-PCR. The two initial PCR rounds, 9 to 11 cycles each, used TRBV1-TRBV30 forward and C-beta reverse primers. TCRdb recomputed calls from the multiplex PCR reads with MiXCR, one row per CDR3 protein. The sample lists more than 90,000 distinct CDR3 sequences, about two thirds seen once, with more than 10% in the top ten. This entry comes from a study of tumor-infiltrating lymphocytes in primary liver carcinoma. Study in general: Roughly 3.5 to 8 million productive TCRbeta reads came from each sample, comparable across tissue types.

The CDR3 covers 17 residues. Germline V CDR1 and CDR2: SGHAT, FQNNGV. Regarding the study as a whole: Lesser overlap characterized tumor-adjacent and tumor-blood pairs relative to tumor region pairs. Tumors significantly exceeded blood in top-250-clone fraction (p = 0.039).

The chain employs TRBV11-2 and TRBJ2-3; 7 bases line up with TRBD2. The specimen sequenced was liver tumor tissue from sampling region 2. Documented subset: tumor region T2, inferior pole. The receptor was derived from a woman aged 60-70 years with primary liver carcinoma and hepatitis B virus infection. This chain's CDR3 is CASSLVGLTYTSDMQYL. CDR3 sequence (DNA): TGTGCCAGCAGCTTAGTGGGACTAACGTACACGTCAGATATGCAGTATTTG.